These 30 T cell receptor beta chains share one sample of origin, sequenced in a study of blood T cell repertoires in COVID-19. The table came from immunoSEQ multiplex PCR; TCRdb's copy has only in-frame clones and leaves some out. This sample has 80,000 or so clones, with over 75% found just once. Sample: peripheral blood. The receptors shown here come from a human donor in a cohort sampled during active COVID-19.

The chain is built from TRBV19 and TRBJ2-3; the match to TRBD1 covers 10 bases. The ends lost 3 bases at V and 4 bases at J; junction bases unmatched: 4. Looked up from germline, CDR1 is LNHDA and CDR2 is SQIVND (reference sequence). CDR3 length: 15 amino acids. The CDR3 sequence: CASSIGQGVADTQYF. The CDR3 DNA is TGTGCCAGTAGTATCGGACAGGGGGTAGCAGATACGCAGTATTTT.

V gene TRBV27 combines with J gene TRBJ2-3; D is perhaps TRBD2 (5 bases). The CDR3 consists of 12 residues. The germline V gene encodes CDR1 MNHEY and CDR2 SMNVEV (reference sequence). V was clipped by 5 bases and J by 7 bases, with 10 bases between them. The chain's CDR3 is CASSNGVYTQYF. CDR3 DNA sequence: TGTGCCAGCAGTAACGGGGTTTATACGCAGTATTTT.

V and J are TRBV27 and TRBJ2-3; D is undetermined. Trimming pared 7 bases from V and 2 bases from J, leaving 10 bases between. CDR3 length: 13 amino acids. Germline V lookup: CDR1 MNHEY, CDR2 SMNVEV (reference sequence). CDR3 DNA sequence: TGTGCCAGCAAGGTACAGACCACAGATACGCAGTATTTT. Translation: CASKVQTTDTQYF.

The V and J genes are TRBV25-1 and TRBJ2-7, with 10 positions matching TRBD1. Germline lookup yields CDR1 MGHDK and CDR2 SYGVNS. V lost 6 bases and J lost 6; bases outside the gene matches: 5. The CDR3 length is 13 residues. The CDR3 protein is CASRGQGLFEQYF. The CDR3 nucleotides read TGTGCCAGCAGGGGACAGGGGCTGTTCGAGCAGTACTTC.

The chain recombines TRBV10-3 with TRBJ2-3, with 12 bases lining up with TRBD2. V lost 3 bases and J lost 6; bases outside the gene matches: 7. This CDR3 spans 16 amino acids. The germline V gene has CDR1 ENHRY and CDR2 SYGVKD. The CDR3 loop is CAISDPTSGGLDTQYF. The CDR3 DNA is TGTGCCATCAGTGATCCGACTAGCGGGGGTTTGGATACGCAGTATTTT.

The J gene is TRBJ1-1, the V gene TRBV6-4; D gene unclear. Germline V gene lookup returns CDR1 MRHNA and CDR2 SNTAGT. Trimming took off 4 bases at V and 4 bases at J, with 13 bases between the two ends. The CDR3 is made up of 14 amino acids. The CDR3 coding sequence is TGTGCCAGCAGTGCTACGGACTCCCGCACTGAAGCTTTCTTT. It codes for CASSATDSRTEAFF.

The rearrangement links TRBV19 to TRBJ2-1; TRBD2 aligns across 8 bases. J lost 8 bases, V lost 8 bases, and 11 bases had no gene match. This CDR3 has 14 residues. Germline loops: CDR1 LNHDA, CDR2 SQIVND (reference sequence). CDR3 sequence: CASALSGGPDEQFF. CDR3 bases: TGTGCCAGTGCCCTTTCGGGGGGGCCCGATGAGCAGTTCTTC.

This clone was detected a few times. The rearrangement uses TRBV28 and TRBJ1-2; no reliable D call. CDR3 length: 13 amino acids. Trimming cost V 6 bases and J 0 bases, with 8 bases left between them. Germline V gene data show CDR1 as MDHEN and CDR2 as SYDVKM. CDR3 region: CASSPQTNYGYTF. DNA for the CDR3: TGTGCCAGCAGCCCCCAAACTAACTATGGCTACACCTTC.

This clone has more than one count but fewer than ten. In DNA, the CDR3 is TGTGCCAGCAGTTACAACGACAGGGGGCAAGGCTACACCTTC. Translated, it gives CASSYNDRGQGYTF. This chain uses TRBV6-5 with TRBJ1-2, with 10 nucleotides matching TRBD1. The CDR3 length is 14 residues. Losses at the gene ends were 2 bases for V and 8 bases for J; bases not matched to a gene: 5. Germline V gene lookup returns CDR1 MNHEY and CDR2 SVGAGI.

V is TRBV19 and J is TRBJ1-5; D perhaps matches TRBD1 (6 bases). Deletions cut 3 bases from V and 0 bases from J, with 12 bases between. Germline V gene sequence: CDR1 LNHDA, CDR2 SQIVND (reference sequence). The CDR3 sequence is 16 residues long. CDR3 DNA sequence: TGTGCCAGTAGTATCCGGGACACTGTTAGCAATCAGCCCCAGCATTTT. Encoded protein: CASSIRDTVSNQPQHF. The full variable domain, rest sourced from reference TRBV19 and TRBJ1-5, is DGGITQSPKYLFRKEGQNVTLSCEQNLNHDAMYWYRQDPGQGLRLIYYSQIVNDFQKGDIAEGYSVSREKKESFPLTVTSAQKNPTAFYLCASSIRDTVSNQPQHFGDGTRLSIL.

This chain joins TRBV9 and TRBJ2-3; possible D gene TRBD2, 6 bases. V lost 1 base and J lost 8, with 23 bases in between. The CDR3 loop spans 17 amino acids. CDR1 and CDR2 from the germline V gene are SGDLS and YYNGEE. The CDR3 loop is CASSVNFRGSGGVTQYF. CDR3 DNA: TGTGCCAGCAGCGTAAATTTTCGGGGGAGCGGTGGGGTTACGCAGTATTTT. The whole variable domain, remainder taken from reference TRBV9 and TRBJ2-3, is DSGVTQTPKHLITATGQRVTLRCSPRSGDLSVYWYQQSLDQGLQFLIQYYNGEERAKGNILERFSAQQFPDLHSELNLSSLELGDSALYFCASSVNFRGSGGVTQYFGPGTRLTVL.

V is TRBV2 and J is TRBJ2-1; D gene ambiguous. The CDR3 is 16 residues long. V was clipped by 5 bases and J by 0 bases, with 14 bases between them. Looked up from germline, CDR1 is SNHLY and CDR2 is FYNNEI. In DNA, the CDR3 is TGTGCCAGCAGTCCCCTTGCGGCGAGCTCCTACAATGAGCAGTTCTTC. Amino acid sequence: CASSPLAASSYNEQFF.

The chain recombines TRBV11-2 with TRBJ2-5, with 7 nucleotides matching TRBD1. Germline CDR1 reads SGHAT; CDR2 reads FQNNGV. CDR3 size: 17 residues. V trimming: 5 bases; J trimming: 2 bases; junction bases outside the gene matches: 14. The CDR3 sequence: CASSPWTGSLGQETQYF. In DNA, the CDR3 is TGTGCCAGCAGCCCGTGGACAGGCTCCTTGGGGCAAGAGACCCAGTACTTC.

This clone has only one observation. The CDR3 is CASSPVQNYGYTF. The CDR3 bases are TGTGCCAGCTCCCCCGTTCAGAACTATGGCTACACCTTC. This chain links TRBV18 with TRBJ1-2, with D unclear. Germline V gene lookup returns CDR1 KGHSH and CDR2 LQKENI. This CDR3 is 13 amino acids long. V dropped 6 bases and J dropped 2 bases, with 10 bases sitting between them. The whole variable domain, remainder taken from reference TRBV18 and TRBJ1-2, is NAGVMQNPRHLVRRRGQEARLRCSPMKGHSHVYWYRQLPEEGLKFMVYLQKENIIDESGMPKERFSAEFPKEGPSILRIQQVVRGDSAAYFCASSPVQNYGYTFGSGTRLTVV.

J is TRBJ2-1 and V is TRBV5-1; the match to TRBD2 covers 11 bases. Looked up from germline, CDR1 is SGHRS and CDR2 is YFSETQ. The CDR3 runs 14 residues. V dropped 7 bases and J dropped 9; count of bases not matched to a gene: 9. CDR3 amino acids: CASQLSGRAFEQFF. CDR3 nucleotides: TGCGCCAGCCAACTTAGCGGGAGGGCCTTTGAGCAGTTCTTC.

The rearrangement joins TRBV2 to TRBJ2-7; 9 bases match TRBD2. This CDR3 is 13 amino acids long. The V gene's germline CDR1 is SNHLY and CDR2 FYNNEI. Losses at the gene ends were 8 bases for V and 4 bases for J; bases not matched to a gene: 6. CDR3 sequence (DNA): TGTGCCAGCCAGCGGGAGGCCAGATACGAGCAGTACTTC. It is translated as CASQREARYEQYF.

V gene TRBV3-1 (or the pseudogene TRBV3-2) combines with J gene TRBJ1-5; possibly TRBD1 for D (6 bases). The CDR3 has 15 amino acids. With 1 base removed from V and 1 base from J, the gap between germline ends came to 8 bases. Germline V lookup: CDR1 LGHDT, CDR2 YNNKEL (reference sequence). The CDR3 reads CASSQGGGSNQPQHF. The CDR3 DNA sequence: TGTGCCAGCAGCCAAGGGGGGGGCAGCAATCAGCCCCAGCATTTT.

This clone came up a few times. The chain couples TRBV5-4 to TRBJ2-7; maybe TRBD1 (6 bases). The germline gives CDR1 SGHNT, CDR2 YYREEE (reference sequence). The CDR3 sequence is 16 residues long. The V and J ends lost 0 bases and 1 base respectively, with 14 bases between them. The CDR3 spells CASSLGGQSGSYEQYF. DNA for the CDR3: TGTGCCAGCAGCTTGGGTGGACAGTCGGGATCCTACGAGCAGTACTTC.

The genes are TRBV7-6 and TRBJ2-1; TRBD2 agrees at 11 bases. J was trimmed by 4 bases and V by 4 bases; bases with no gene match: 6. CDR1 SGHVS and CDR2 FNYEAQ come from the germline V gene. This CDR3 region has 16 residues. The CDR3 coding sequence is TGTGCCAGCAGCTCAGAACTAGCGGGAGTGTACAATGAGCAGTTCTTC. This encodes CASSSELAGVYNEQFF.

This clone was counted between two and nine times. The rearrangement joins TRBV9 to TRBJ2-7; TRBD1 might be the D (5 bases). The V gene's germline CDR1 is SGDLS and CDR2 YYNGEE. With 0 bases removed from V and 2 bases from J, the gap between germline ends came to 12 bases. CDR3 length: 15 amino acids. CDR3 region: CASSVGTGYTYEQYF. The CDR3 bases are TGTGCCAGCAGCGTAGGCACAGGCTACACCTACGAGCAGTACTTC.

The V call is TRBV11-3, the J call TRBJ2-1, with 9 positions matching TRBD1. Germline CDR1 is SGHNT and CDR2 is YENEEA. Trimming at V came to 5 bases and at J to 7 bases, leaving 9 bases not matched to a gene. This CDR3 has 15 residues. As DNA, the CDR3 is TGTGCCAGCAGCCCAACGGGACAGGGAAAGAATGAGCAGTTCTTC. It translates to CASSPTGQGKNEQFF.

This chain connects TRBV5-4 to TRBJ1-2; possible D gene TRBD1, 5 bases. Trimming left V 2 bases short and J 5 bases short, with 10 bases between. The germline V gene encodes CDR1 SGHNT and CDR2 YYREEE (reference sequence). This CDR3 contains 13 residues. The CDR3 bases are TGTGCCAGCAGCTTTAGTCCAGGGTATGGCTACACCTTC. Residues: CASSFSPGYGYTF.

The CDR3 reads CATSEAPQETQYF. The CDR3 DNA sequence: TGTGCCACCAGTGAAGCACCCCAAGAGACCCAGTACTTC. V is TRBV24-1 and J is TRBJ2-5; D not resolved. The V end was cut by 4 bases, the J end by 1 base, with 6 bases between. From germline, CDR1 is KGHDR and CDR2 SFDVKD. The CDR3 has 13 amino acids.

The gene calls are TRBV30 and TRBJ2-1; 10 bases line up with TRBD2. CDR1 is GTSNPN, CDR2 SVGIG, per germline (reference sequence). The CDR3 totals 15 residues. V was clipped by 8 bases and J by 0 bases; unmatched bases: 7. The CDR3 loop reads CAIRTSGLSYNEQFF. CDR3 nucleotides: TGTGCCATACGGACTAGCGGACTCTCCTACAATGAGCAGTTCTTC.

CDR3: CASSPRQGLGTIYF. The DNA of the CDR3 is TGTGCCAGCAGCCCCCGACAGGGACTTGGCACCATATATTTT. This chain connects TRBV27 to TRBJ1-3; 7 nucleotides agree with TRBD1. After removal of 6 bases from V and 9 bases from J, the junction contained 11 bases not matched to a gene. Germline lookup yields CDR1 MNHEY and CDR2 SMNVEV (reference sequence). This CDR3 is built from 14 residues.

The CDR3 region has the DNA TGCAGTGCTCGTGACTCCTATGAGCAGTTCTTC. Its protein product is CSARDSYEQFF. The V and J genes are TRBV20-1 and TRBJ2-1; D unresolved. Trimming stripped 5 bases from V and 8 bases from J, with 10 bases between. In germline, CDR1 is DFQATT, CDR2 SNEGSKA (reference sequence). This CDR3 comprises 11 residues.

The gene calls are TRBV11-3 and TRBJ2-1, with 7 bases lining up with TRBD2. With V trimmed by 0 bases and J by 10 bases, 18 bases remained unmatched. Germline CDR1 SGHNT, CDR2 YENEEA. The CDR3 length is 18 residues. The CDR3 protein is CASSLDRVRAGAPREQFF. The CDR3 DNA is TGTGCCAGCAGCTTAGATCGGGTCCGGGCGGGAGCCCCCCGGGAGCAGTTCTTC.

This rearrangement joins TRBV11-3 to TRBJ2-7; D unresolved. The CDR3 consists of 11 residues. Trimming stripped 0 bases from V and 5 bases from J, with 2 bases between. Germline V lookup: CDR1 SGHNT, CDR2 YENEEA. The CDR3: CASSLDNEQYF. The DNA for the CDR3 is TGTGCCAGCAGCTTAGACAACGAGCAGTACTTC.

This chain uses TRBV5-1 with TRBJ2-3; 11 nucleotides agree with TRBD2. J lost 2 bases, V lost 5 bases, and 7 bases had no gene match. The CDR3 consists of 16 residues. Germline CDR1 is SGHRS and CDR2 is YFSETQ. Here the CDR3 DNA reads TGCGCCAGCAGTAAGACTAGCGGGGCGTCCACAGATACGCAGTATTTT. This encodes CASSKTSGASTDTQYF.

Only a few counts were recorded for this clone. The chain carries TRBV7-9 and TRBJ2-2; tentative D call: TRBD2 (6 bases). The ends were cut back, 5 bases at V and 3 bases at J, with 13 bases in the middle. The CDR3 has 15 amino acids. Germline CDR1 SEHNR, CDR2 FQNEAQ (reference sequence). Written as DNA, the CDR3 is TGTGCCAGCAGCCCGTCGGGACTTTACACCGGGGAGCTGTTTTTT. This gives the protein CASSPSGLYTGELFF.